This T cell receptor (beta chain) emerged from a study of T cells in Graves' hyperthyroidism and ophthalmopathy. Diagnoses were established using clinical symptoms, serum thyroxine and TRAb, thyroid ultrasound and orbital computed tomography. CDR1 SGHTA and CDR2 FQGNSA come from the germline V gene. The V end lost 6 bases, the J end lost 1 base, and 11 bases lay between the germline ends. The CDR3 has 14 amino acids. Authors of the study amplified TCR beta CDR3 regions from RNA transcripts. The TCR CDR3 was amplified in a first-round RT-PCR using the HTBI primer set. TCRdb used MiXCR to reprocess the multiplex PCR reads, holding one entry per CDR3 protein. The table records a few hundred thousand distinct CDR3 sequences, 15% to 20% of them present only once.

This clonotype was sampled from a man aged 35 to 55 with Graves' hyperthyroidism. The genes are TRBV7-2 and TRBJ2-3; D remains unclear. The sequenced sample consisted of blood. CDR3 region: CASRAVGRTDTQYF. The CDR3 DNA reads TGTGCCAGCAGAGCAGTGGGTCGCACAGATACGCAGTATTTT. Variable domain in full (rest from reference TRBV7-2 and TRBJ2-3): GAGVSQSPSNKVTEKGKDVELRCDPISGHTALYWYRQSLGQGLEFLIYFQGNSAPDKSGLPSDRFSAERTGGSVSTLTIQRTQQEDSAVYLCASRAVGRTDTQYFGPGTRLTVL.